The rows below give T cell receptor beta chains drawn from one sample of a study of molecular identifiers for immune sequencing clone quantification. MiXCR, run by TCRdb on the PCR reads, gives a single entry per CDR3 protein. In the table there are 8,000 to 11,000 distinct CDR3 sequences, 15% to 20% of which are singletons. Sequencing used naive CD8+ T cells from blood, with Jurkat cell RNA spiked in. The receptors come from a human donor in good health. Some libraries in this study had Jurkat cell RNA spiked in. The CDR3 runs from the conserved cysteine through the conserved F or W. D genes are given only for firm matches. Clone size appears in some rows only: once, few, many, or a class for an expanded clone.

CDR3 protein	CDR3 DNA	D gene	clone size	J gene	V gene
CASSQTGTYEQYF	TGTGCCAGCAGCCAAACAGGGACCTACGAGCAGTACTTC	NA	NA	TRBJ2-7	TRBV14
CSARGGKINQETQYF	TGCAGTGCTCGCGGAGGGAAGATCAACCAAGAGACCCAGTACTTC	NA	NA	TRBJ2-5	TRBV20-1
CASSPPSGRSNTGELLF	TGTGCCAGCAGCCCTCCATCGGGACGGTCGAACACCGGGGAGCTGCTTTTT	NA	NA	TRBJ2-2	TRBV7-9
CASSPRDRGGSGYTF	TGTGCCAGCAGCCCCCGGGACAGGGGAGGATCAGGCTACACCTTC	TRBD1	few	TRBJ1-2	TRBV13
CASSYIGGAFARANTEAFF	TGTGCCAGCAGTTACATTGGGGGGGCGTTCGCGAGGGCCAACACTGAAGCTTTCTTT	NA	NA	TRBJ1-1	TRBV6-2/TRBV6-3
CASSPQYSNQPQHF	TGTGCCAGCAGTCCCCAGTATAGCAATCAGCCCCAGCATTTT	NA	few	TRBJ1-5	TRBV28
CATSESGLPFLGTDTQYF	TGTGCCACCAGTGAGTCGGGACTCCCCTTCCTCGGCACAGATACGCAGTATTTT	NA	few	TRBJ2-3	TRBV24-1
CASSPGAGTYEQYF	TGTGCCAGCAGCCCGGGTGCAGGGACCTACGAGCAGTACTTC	NA	medium-sized	TRBJ2-7	TRBV5-5
CASSPSGSSYNEQFF	TGTGCCAGCAGCCCAAGCGGGAGCTCCTACAATGAGCAGTTCTTC	TRBD2	NA	TRBJ2-1	TRBV11-3
CAWSQTGGTEAFF	TGTGCCTGGAGCCAGACAGGGGGCACTGAAGCTTTCTTT	TRBD1	medium-sized	TRBJ1-1	TRBV30
CASSSRGAGSGANVPTF	TGTGCCAGCAGCTCCCGCGGGGCGGGCTCTGGGGCCAACGTCCCGACTTTC	NA	NA	TRBJ2-6	TRBV3-1
CASSPEGLADFTDTQYF	TGTGCCAGCAGCCCGGAGGGTCTAGCGGATTTCACAGATACGCAGTATTTT	TRBD2	medium-sized	TRBJ2-3	TRBV14
CSVRGRGRIGDYEQYF	TGCAGTGTCAGGGGCAGGGGGCGTATCGGTGACTACGAGCAGTACTTC	TRBD1	NA	TRBJ2-7	TRBV20-1
CASSLVTDPGELFF	TGCGCCAGCAGCTTGGTTACCGACCCCGGGGAGCTGTTTTTT	NA	many	TRBJ2-2	TRBV5-1
CAGSSQVPPADTQYF	TGTGCCGGCAGTTCCCAGGTCCCCCCGGCAGATACGCAGTATTTT	NA	few	TRBJ2-3	TRBV6-2/TRBV6-3
CASRPTGITSNEQYF	TGTGCCAGTAGGCCTACCGGGATCACTAGCAACGAGCAGTACTTC	NA	many	TRBJ2-7	TRBV19
CASTTLGVGDGYTF	TGTGCCAGTACCACGCTGGGGGTTGGCGATGGCTACACCTTC	NA	NA	TRBJ1-2	TRBV19
CASSSREETSYNEQFF	TGTGCCAGCAGCTCGCGCGAGGAGACCTCCTACAATGAGCAGTTCTTC	NA	many	TRBJ2-1	TRBV5-4
CASSSPTGIYNEQFF	TGTGCCAGCAGTTCCCCGACAGGGATCTACAATGAGCAGTTCTTC	TRBD1	many	TRBJ2-1	TRBV27
CASSPGALLNTEAFF	TGCGCCAGCAGCCCGGGAGCACTACTGAACACTGAAGCTTTCTTT	NA	medium-sized	TRBJ1-1	TRBV4-1
CSAREHRDNYQPQHF	TGCAGTGCTAGAGAACACCGGGACAATTATCAGCCCCAGCATTTT	NA	medium-sized	TRBJ1-5	TRBV20-1
CASRPYSQPFGELFF	TGTGCCAGCCGCCCATATTCCCAACCGTTCGGGGAGCTGTTTTTT	NA	NA	TRBJ2-2	TRBV7-6